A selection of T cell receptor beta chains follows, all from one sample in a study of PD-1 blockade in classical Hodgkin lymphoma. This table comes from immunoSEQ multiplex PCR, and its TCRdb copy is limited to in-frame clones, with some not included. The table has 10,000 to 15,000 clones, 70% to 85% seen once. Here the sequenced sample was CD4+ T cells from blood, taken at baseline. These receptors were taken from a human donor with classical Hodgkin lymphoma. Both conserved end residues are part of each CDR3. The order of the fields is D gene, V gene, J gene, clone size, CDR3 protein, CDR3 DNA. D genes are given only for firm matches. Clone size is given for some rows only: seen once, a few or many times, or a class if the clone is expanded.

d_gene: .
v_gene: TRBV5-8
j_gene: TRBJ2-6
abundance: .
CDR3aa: CASSPLVGANVLTF
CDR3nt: TGTGCCAGCAGCCCTCTAGTTGGGGCCAACGTCCTGACTTTC

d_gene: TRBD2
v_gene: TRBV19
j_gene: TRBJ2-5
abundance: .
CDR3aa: CASSITSGARKETQYF
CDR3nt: TGTGCCAGTAGTATAACTAGCGGGGCGCGGAAAGAGACCCAGTACTTC

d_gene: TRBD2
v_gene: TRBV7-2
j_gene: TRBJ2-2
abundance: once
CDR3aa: CASSLVRFSGSYTGELFF
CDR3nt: TGTGCCAGCAGCTTAGTTAGATTTAGCGGGAGCTACACCGGGGAGCTGTTTTTT

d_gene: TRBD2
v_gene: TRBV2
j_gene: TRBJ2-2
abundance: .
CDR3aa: CASVRASGGTGELFF
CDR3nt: TGTGCCAGTGTAAGGGCTAGCGGGGGAACCGGGGAGCTGTTTTTT

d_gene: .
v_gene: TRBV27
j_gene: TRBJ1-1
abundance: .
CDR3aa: CASSLGRGRTEAFF
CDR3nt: TGTGCCAGCAGTTTAGGCAGGGGCCGGACTGAAGCTTTCTTT

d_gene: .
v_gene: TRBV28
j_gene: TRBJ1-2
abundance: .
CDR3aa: CASTQGDFHGYTF
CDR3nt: TGTGCCAGCACCCAAGGGGATTTCCATGGCTACACCTTC

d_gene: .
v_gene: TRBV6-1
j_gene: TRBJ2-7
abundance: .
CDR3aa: CASSVAGGDEQYF
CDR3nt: TGTGCCAGCAGTGTAGCCGGGGGCGACGAGCAGTACTTC

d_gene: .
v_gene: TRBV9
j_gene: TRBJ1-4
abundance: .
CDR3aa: CASSVGGGLGEKLFF
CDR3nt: TGTGCCAGCAGCGTAGGAGGGGGGTTGGGGGAAAAACTGTTTTTT

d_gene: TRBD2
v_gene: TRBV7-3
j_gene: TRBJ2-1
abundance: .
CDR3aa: CASSLRLLAGGLAGVPRGGEQFF
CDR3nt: TGTGCCAGCAGCTTAAGGTTGTTGGCTGGTGGGCTAGCGGGGGTCCCGAGGGGTGGTGAGCAGTTCTTC

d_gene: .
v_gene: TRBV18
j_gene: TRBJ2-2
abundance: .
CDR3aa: CASTLRSSRGVGELFF
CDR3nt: TGTGCCAGCACCTTGAGGTCTTCTCGGGGCGTCGGGGAGCTGTTTTTT

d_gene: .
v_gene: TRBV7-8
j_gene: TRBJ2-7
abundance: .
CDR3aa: CASSLAASYEQYF
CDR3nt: TGTGCCAGCAGCTTAGCGGCCAGCTACGAGCAGTACTTC

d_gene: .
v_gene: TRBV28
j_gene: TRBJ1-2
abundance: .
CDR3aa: CASSFRAGYTF
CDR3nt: TGTGCCAGCAGTTTTCGGGCTGGCTACACCTTC

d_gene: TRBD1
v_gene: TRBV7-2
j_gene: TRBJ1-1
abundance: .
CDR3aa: CASSPGDRQAFF
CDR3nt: TGTGCCAGCAGCCCCGGGGACAGGCAAGCTTTCTTT

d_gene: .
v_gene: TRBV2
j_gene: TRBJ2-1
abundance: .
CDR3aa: CASSESLYNEQFF
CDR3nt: TGTGCCAGCAGTGAATCGTTGTACAATGAGCAGTTCTTC

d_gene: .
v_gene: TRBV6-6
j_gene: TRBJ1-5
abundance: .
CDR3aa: CASGNGPNQPQHF
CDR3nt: TGTGCCAGCGGAAACGGACCCAATCAGCCCCAGCATTTT

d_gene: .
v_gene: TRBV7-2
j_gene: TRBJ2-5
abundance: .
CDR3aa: CASSLRWGGETQYF
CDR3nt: TGTGCCAGCAGCTTAAGATGGGGAGGAGAGACCCAGTACTTC

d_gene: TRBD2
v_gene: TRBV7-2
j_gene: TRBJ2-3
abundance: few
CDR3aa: CASSSWTSATDTQYF
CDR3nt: TGTGCCAGCAGCTCCTGGACTAGCGCCACAGATACGCAGTATTTT

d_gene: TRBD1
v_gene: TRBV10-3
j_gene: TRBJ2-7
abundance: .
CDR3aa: CAISTATGAREQYF
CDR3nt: TGTGCCATCAGTACGGCCACAGGGGCCAGGGAGCAGTACTTC

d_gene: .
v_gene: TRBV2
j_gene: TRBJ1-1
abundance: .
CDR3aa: CASSARHLNTEAFF
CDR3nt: TGTGCCAGCAGTGCGAGGCATCTGAACACTGAAGCTTTCTTT

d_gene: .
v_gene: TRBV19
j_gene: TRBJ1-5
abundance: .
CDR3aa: CASSVRGSNQPQHF
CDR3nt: TGTGCCAGTAGCGTCAGGGGAAGCAATCAGCCCCAGCATTTT

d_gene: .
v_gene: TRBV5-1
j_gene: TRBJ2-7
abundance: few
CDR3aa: CASSLETVGYEQYF
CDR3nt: TGCGCCAGCAGCTTGGAGACAGTAGGCTACGAGCAGTACTTC

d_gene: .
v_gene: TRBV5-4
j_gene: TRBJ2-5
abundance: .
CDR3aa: CASSGGQNPYQETQYF
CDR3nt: TGTGCCAGCAGCGGCGGACAGAACCCGTACCAAGAGACCCAGTACTTC

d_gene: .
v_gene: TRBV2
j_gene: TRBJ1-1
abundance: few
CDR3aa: CASSTRREAFF
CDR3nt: TGTGCCAGCAGTACCCGACGTGAAGCTTTCTTT

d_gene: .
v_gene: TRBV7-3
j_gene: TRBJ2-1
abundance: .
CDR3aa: CASSLYVRDSSYNEQFF
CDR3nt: TGTGCCAGCAGCTTATATGTGCGGGACAGCTCCTACAATGAGCAGTTCTTC

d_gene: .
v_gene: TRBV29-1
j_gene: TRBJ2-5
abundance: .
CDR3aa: CSVERGPETQYF
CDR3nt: TGCAGCGTTGAGCGGGGGCCTGAGACCCAGTACTTC

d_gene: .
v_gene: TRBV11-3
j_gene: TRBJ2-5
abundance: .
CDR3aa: CASSLGGSQETQYF
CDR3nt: TGTGCCAGCAGCTTAGGGGGGTCTCAAGAGACCCAGTACTTC

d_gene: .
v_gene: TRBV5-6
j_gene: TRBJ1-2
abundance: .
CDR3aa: CASSSGTPRGYTF
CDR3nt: TGTGCCAGCAGTTCCGGGACTCCTAGGGGCTACACCTTC

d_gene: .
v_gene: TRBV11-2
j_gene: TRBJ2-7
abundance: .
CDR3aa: CASSPGPRLIQQYF
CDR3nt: TGTGCCAGCAGCCCGGGACCCCGCCTTATCCAGCAGTACTTC

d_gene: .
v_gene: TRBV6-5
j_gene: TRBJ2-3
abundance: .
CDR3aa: CASTQRRESDTQYF
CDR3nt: TGTGCCAGCACCCAACGGAGGGAGTCAGATACGCAGTATTTT

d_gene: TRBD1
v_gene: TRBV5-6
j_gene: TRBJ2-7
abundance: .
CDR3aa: CASSLLIGQGAYEQYF
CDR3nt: TGTGCCAGCAGCTTGTTGATAGGACAGGGGGCTTACGAGCAGTACTTC

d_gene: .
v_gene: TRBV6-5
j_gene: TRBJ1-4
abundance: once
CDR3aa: CASKSSNNEKLFF
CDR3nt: TGTGCCAGTAAAAGCAGTAATAATGAAAAACTGTTTTTT

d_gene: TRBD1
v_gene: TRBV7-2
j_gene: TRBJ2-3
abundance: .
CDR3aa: CASPSTGGSTDTQYF
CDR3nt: TGTGCCAGCCCCTCTACAGGGGGAAGCACAGATACGCAGTATTTT

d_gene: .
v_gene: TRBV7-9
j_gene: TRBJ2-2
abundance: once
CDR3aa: CASSSDPRSVGELFF
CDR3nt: TGTGCCAGCAGCTCGGACCCCCGGAGTGTCGGGGAGCTGTTTTTT

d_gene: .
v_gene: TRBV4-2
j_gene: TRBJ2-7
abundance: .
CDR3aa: CASSQDLQGYEQYF
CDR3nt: TGTGCCAGCAGCCAAGATTTACAGGGCTACGAGCAGTACTTC

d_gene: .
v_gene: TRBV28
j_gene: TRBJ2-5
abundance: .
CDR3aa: CASRPRGQETQYF
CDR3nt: TGTGCCAGCAGACCTCGGGGGCAAGAGACCCAGTACTTC

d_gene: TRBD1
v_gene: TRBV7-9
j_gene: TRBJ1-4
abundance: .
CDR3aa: CASSLATGTGGGGKLFF
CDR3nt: TGTGCCAGCAGCTTAGCGACCGGGACAGGGGGAGGAGGAAAACTGTTTTTT

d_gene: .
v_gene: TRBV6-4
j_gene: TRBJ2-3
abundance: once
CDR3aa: CASSQDKTSTDTQYF
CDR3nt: TGTGCCAGCAGCCAGGACAAAACTAGCACAGATACGCAGTATTTT

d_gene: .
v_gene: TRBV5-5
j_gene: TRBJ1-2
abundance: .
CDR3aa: CASSLLGSLNYGYTF
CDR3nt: TGTGCCAGCAGCTTGTTAGGGTCGCTTAACTATGGCTACACCTTC

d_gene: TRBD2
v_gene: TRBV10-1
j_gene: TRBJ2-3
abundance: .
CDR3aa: CASSWTSGGATDTQYF
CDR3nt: TGCGCCAGCAGCTGGACTAGCGGCGGGGCCACAGATACGCAGTATTTT